This note documents a single T cell receptor beta chain sequence. Its target is not known. This sample was included in a study of CD8 T cells in Susac syndrome. Study-wide background: Eight or nine of the sequenced Susac syndrome patients were in remission, and more than 5 had active disease.

Diagnostic criteria defined recently for definite or probable disease were met by the Susac syndrome patients. Random-hexamer reverse transcription was applied to roughly 0.45 to 1 ug RNA. It was immunoSEQ multiplex PCR that amplified TCR beta CDR3 across 54 Vbeta and 13 Jbeta. TCRdb re-derived calls from the immunoSEQ multiplex PCR reads in MiXCR, one entry per CDR3 protein. The sample has about 130,000 distinct CDR3 sequences, around 93% seen once; the top ten hold approximately 0.17%. CDR1 MGHRA and CDR2 YSYEKL come from the germline V gene. The V end was cut by 3 bases, the J end by 2 bases, with 3 bases between. This CDR3 contains 12 residues. Broader study findings: In total CD8+ repertoires, around 17 Susac-specific public clones were detected, and CD8+ TEMRA repertoires contained several.

The genes are TRBV4-1 and TRBJ2-3; no clear D gene. The source material was CD8+ T cells from PBMCs. This clonotype was obtained from a human donor with Susac syndrome. The CDR3, as DNA: TGCGCCAGCAGCCAGGCCACAGATACGCAGTATTTT. Translating gives CASSQATDTQYF.